The clone carrying this TCR beta chain was detected many times. What it binds is not known. These data are taken from a study of blood T cells in healthy people across ages. About the study: For every two T cells, template switching captured about one barcoded beta molecule.

Germline V gives CDR1 KGHSH, CDR2 LQKENI. Trimming stripped 4 bases from V and 1 base from J, with 7 bases between. This CDR3 contains 13 residues. The second PCR ran roughly 6 to 11 cycles with a sample-barcoded 5' primer and J-beta primers. Using its own MiXCR run on the 5' RACE reads, TCRdb lists one record per CDR3 protein. The table includes about 280,000 distinct CDR3 sequences, less than 30% detected once. Study-wide points: Donors of long life had a larger count of naive CD4+ cells and greater diversity than aged donors.

The sample comprised blood. The clonotype originates from a woman in her 70s in good health. The chain uses TRBV18 and TRBJ2-5, with D hard to call. CDR3 sequence (DNA): TGTGCCAGCTCACGAACTACCCAAGAGACCCAGTACTTC. Translated: CASSRTTQETQYF.